This T cell receptor (beta chain) was captured by sequencing in a study of OX40 agonist ivuxolimab in advanced cancers. Study observations and caveats: Compared with CD4+, CD8+ T cells on average had more expanded clones.

Some clones are missing from TCRdb's copy, which holds only in-frame ones; the method was immunoSEQ multiplex PCR. Here the sample spans around 67,000 clones, approximately 90% being singletons. With regard to this clone: Its antigen remains unidentified. The sample carries other DNA sequences with the same CDR3.

The sequenced sample was CD4+ or CD8+ T cells sorted from blood, obtained in a trial of the OX40 agonist ivuxolimab. The clonotype comes from an adult with an advanced solid tumor such as melanoma, head and neck, liver or kidney cancer.

The CDR3 loop reads CASSSGQGGLHGYTF. The CDR3 bases are TGTGCCAGCAGCAGTGGACAGGGGGGGCTGCATGGCTACACCTTC. The chain employs TRBV7-3 and TRBJ1-2; 10 bases match TRBD1. With V trimmed by 5 bases and J by 6 bases, 9 bases remained unmatched. From germline, CDR1 is SGHTA and CDR2 FQGTGA. This CDR3 is 15 amino acids long.